What follows are 3 T cell receptor beta chains derived from one specimen sequenced in a study of cytomegalovirus exposure and HLA in healthy donors. Method: immunoSEQ multiplex PCR; TCRdb's copy keeps in-frame clones and lacks some. The repertoire holds around 250,000 clones, with nearly 90% as singletons. Sample: PBMCs. These receptor sequences come from a woman aged 18-30 years in good health and CMV-seronegative.

The chain uses TRBV19 and TRBJ2-3, with D tentatively TRBD1 (5 bases). The CDR3 runs to 14 residues. Germline loops: CDR1 LNHDA, CDR2 SQIVND (reference sequence). The germline V and J ends were trimmed by 7 bases and 0 bases, with 11 bases remaining between them. The CDR3 sequence is CASMQGLSTDTQYF. The CDR3 DNA is TGTGCCAGTATGCAGGGATTAAGCACAGATACGCAGTATTTT. The whole variable domain, filled in from reference TRBV19 and TRBJ2-3, reads DGGITQSPKYLFRKEGQNVTLSCEQNLNHDAMYWYRQDPGQGLRLIYYSQIVNDFQKGDIAEGYSVSREKKESFPLTVTSAQKNPTAFYLCASMQGLSTDTQYFGPGTRLTVL.

The chain uses TRBV28 and TRBJ1-1; no reliable D call. The germline gives CDR1 MDHEN, CDR2 SYDVKM. This CDR3 is 13 amino acids long. V was cut by 8 bases and J by 2 bases, with 12 bases left in between. CDR3 sequence reads: CASGLQLNTEAFF. The CDR3 nucleotides read TGTGCCAGCGGGTTACAGCTCAACACTGAAGCTTTCTTT.

The chain has TRBV7-2 and TRBJ1-5, with 8 nucleotides matching TRBD1. The V gene end was trimmed by 1 base and the J gene end by 7 bases; junction bases not matched to a gene: 6. The length of the CDR3 is 15 residues. Germline-derived CDR1 and CDR2 are SGHTA and FQGNSA. The CDR3 nucleotides read TGTGCCAGCAGCTTAGGGCAGGGGGCGGGCCAGCCCCAGCATTTT. Translated: CASSLGQGAGQPQHF. The whole variable domain, filled in from reference TRBV7-2 and TRBJ1-5, reads GAGVSQSPSNKVTEKGKDVELRCDPISGHTALYWYRQSLGQGLEFLIYFQGNSAPDKSGLPSDRFSAERTGGSVSTLTIQRTQQEDSAVYLCASSLGQGAGQPQHFGDGTRLSIL.